A single sample is the source of the 24 T cell receptor beta chains below, sequenced in a study of memory CD4+ T cells and cytomegalovirus serostatus. Only in-frame clones appear in the TCRdb table, and some are missing; sequencing was by immunoSEQ multiplex PCR. The repertoire holds under 80,000 clones, with around 82% as singletons. The sort gate was single viable CD3+CD4+CD8-CD45RO+ cells for memory CD4+ T cells. Material for sequencing was memory CD4+ T cells from blood. The receptors stem from an adult in good health and CMV-seropositive.

The sample holds one count of this clone. This rearrangement joins TRBV18 to TRBJ2-7, with 10 bases fitting TRBD1. Per the germline V gene, CDR1 is KGHSH and CDR2 is LQKENI. Trimming took 3 bases from V and 2 from J; bases not matched to a gene: 4. The CDR3 spans 15 residues. In DNA form, the CDR3 reads TGTGCCAGCTCACCGCAGACAGGGGGCGCCTACGAGCAGTACGTC. This sequence encodes CASSPQTGGAYEQYV.

The chain combines TRBV6-6 with TRBJ1-6; no firm D call. The length of the CDR3 is 13 residues. V lost 2 bases and J 11 bases, leaving 10 bases between the germline ends. Germline lookup yields CDR1 MNHNY and CDR2 SVGAGI (reference sequence). The CDR3 DNA is TGTGCCAGCAGTTACGGTGCAGAGGCACCCCTCCACTTT. This gives the protein CASSYGAEAPLHF.

The chain carries TRBV7-6 and TRBJ1-5; no definite D call. V lost 1 base and J lost 5, with 9 bases in between. This CDR3 contains 14 residues. Germline CDR1 reads SGHVS; CDR2 reads FNYEAQ. CDR3 protein: CASSLGAEHQPQHF. CDR3 nucleotides: TGTGCCAGCAGCTTAGGGGCAGAACATCAGCCCCAGCATTTT. The variable domain in full, completed from reference TRBV7-6 and TRBJ1-5, reads GAGVSQSPRYKVTKRGQDVALRCDPISGHVSLYWYRQALGQGPEFLTYFNYEAQQDKSGLPNDRFSAERPEGSISTLTIQRTEQRDSAMYRCASSLGAEHQPQHFGDGTRLSIL.

The CDR3 bases are TGTGCCAGCAGGAAAGTGAGGTCGGGTGGGGCCAACGTCCTGACTTTC. It codes for CASRKVRSGGANVLTF. The chain carries TRBV21-1 and TRBJ2-6; the table's D call of TRBD2 was not tested on the DNA. TRBV21-1 is given as a pseudogene. This CDR3 contains 16 residues.

The chain's CDR3 is CASSWDRGANNSPLHF. As DNA, the CDR3 is TGTGCCAGCAGCTGGGACAGGGGAGCCAATAATTCACCCCTCCACTTT. The J gene is TRBJ1-6, the V gene TRBV5-4, with 10 bases aligning to TRBD1. The V gene end was trimmed by 3 bases and the J gene end by 5 bases; junction bases not matched to a gene: 5. The germline CDR1 and CDR2 sequences are SGHNT and YYREEE (reference sequence). CDR3 length: 16 amino acids.

This sequence joins TRBV7-2 and TRBJ2-1; no clear D gene. V lost 5 bases, J lost 12 bases, and 17 bases lay in between. Germline V gene lookup returns CDR1 SGHTA and CDR2 FQGNSA. The CDR3 totals 13 residues. CDR3 region: CASSGMGLRWQFF. Written as DNA, the CDR3 is TGTGCCAGCAGCGGTATGGGTCTCCGTTGGCAGTTCTTC.

The chain employs TRBV21-1 and TRBJ1-5. TRBV21-1 is described as a pseudogene. The CDR3 consists of 15 residues. The CDR3 protein is CASSRRTDPRQPQHF. The CDR3 DNA is TGTGCCAGCAGCAGACGGACGGATCCTCGGCAGCCCCAGCATTTT.

This rearrangement joins TRBV27 to TRBJ2-2, with 11 bases aligning to TRBD2. CDR1 and CDR2 from the germline V gene are MNHEY and SMNVEV (reference sequence). This CDR3 spans 16 amino acids. V lost 4 bases and J lost 4; bases outside the gene matches: 5. The CDR3 sequence is CASSSLAGDSTGELFF. CDR3 nucleotide sequence: TGTGCCAGCAGTTCACTAGCGGGGGATTCCACCGGGGAGCTGTTTTTT.

This rearrangement joins TRBV11-2 to TRBJ1-1; no definite D call. Germline CDR1 and CDR2: SGHAT and FQNNGV. This CDR3 is 13 amino acids long. The germline V and J ends were trimmed by 5 bases and 8 bases, with 15 bases remaining between them. CDR3 loop: CASSLQALAEAFF. Written as DNA, the CDR3 is TGTGCCAGCAGCCTCCAGGCGTTAGCAGAAGCTTTCTTT.

This chain links TRBV18 with TRBJ2-5; no clear D gene. The CDR3 has 13 residues. CDR1 is KGHSH, CDR2 LQKENI, per germline. V was pared by 3 bases and J by 7 bases, with 12 bases between. CDR3 in amino acids: CASSPETGRTQYF. The CDR3, as DNA: TGTGCCAGCTCACCCGAGACCGGTAGGACCCAGTACTTC.

The chain joins TRBV5-1 to TRBJ2-1, with 10 positions matching TRBD2. V gave up 4 bases and J gave up 7 bases; unmatched junction bases: 5. This CDR3 is 14 amino acids long. Per the germline V gene, CDR1 is SGHRS and CDR2 is YFSETQ. The CDR3 coding sequence is TGCGCCAGCAGCCGGACTAGCGGAACGAATGAGCAGTTCTTC. Translated: CASSRTSGTNEQFF.

The V gene is TRBV7-2, the J gene TRBJ1-3; D gene uncertain. V was cut by 5 bases and J by 3 bases, with 11 bases left in between. Germline lookup yields CDR1 SGHTA and CDR2 FQGNSA. This CDR3 region has 14 residues. The CDR3 nucleotides are TGTGCCAGCAGCCCCGGACGGGGTGGAAACACCATATATTTT. Translated, it gives CASSPGRGGNTIYF.

V is TRBV7-9 and J is TRBJ2-7, with D maybe TRBD1 (6 bases). V dropped 4 bases and J dropped 0 bases, with 10 bases sitting between them. The CDR3 has 14 amino acids. CDR1 is SEHNR, CDR2 FQNEAQ, per germline (reference sequence). The CDR3 DNA reads as TGTGCCAGCAGCTCGACAGGTAGCTCCTACGAGCAGTACTTC. This translates into CASSSTGSSYEQYF.

The rearrangement joins TRBV14 to TRBJ2-7, with 10 bases identical to TRBD1. Germline CDR1 is SGHDN and CDR2 is FVKESK. The CDR3 is 14 residues long. V lost 1 base to trimming and J lost 6 bases; unmatched junction nucleotides: 3. Here the CDR3 DNA reads TGTGCCAGCAGCCAAGGACAGGGGGCAGGCGAGCAGTACGTC. As protein: CASSQGQGAGEQYV.

J is TRBJ1-3 and V is TRBV30; D gene unclear. From germline, CDR1 is GTSNPN and CDR2 SVGIG (reference sequence). The V end was cut by 7 bases, the J end by 0 bases, with 7 bases between. The CDR3 loop spans 12 amino acids. CDR3 sequence (DNA): TGTGCCTCCTATAGCTCTGGAAACACCATATATTTT. Translation: CASYSSGNTIYF.

This CDR3 reads CASSGGTSGYQETQYF. The CDR3 nucleotides read TGTGCCAGCAGTGGGGGGACTAGCGGGTACCAAGAGACCCAGTACTTC. The chain recombines TRBV6-1 with TRBJ2-5; 12 nucleotides align to TRBD2. The V gene end was trimmed by 4 bases and the J gene end by 0 bases; junction bases not matched to a gene: 3. Germline CDR1 is MNHNS and CDR2 is SASEGT. CDR3 length: 16 amino acids.

V and J are TRBV18 and TRBJ1-6; the D is unclear. The CDR3 has 14 residues. CDR1 and CDR2 (germline): KGHSH, LQKENI. Trimming left V 3 bases short and J 10 bases short, with 13 bases between. The CDR3 DNA reads TGTGCCAGCTCACCCCGGGGAGGGTGGTCACCCCTCCACTTT. The encoded protein is CASSPRGGWSPLHF.

The gene calls are TRBV29-1 and TRBJ2-6; D may correspond to TRBD1 or TRBD2 (5 bases each). V was shortened by 1 base and J by 3 bases, with 10 bases between the two germline ends. Germline V gene sequence: CDR1 SQVTM, CDR2 ANQGSEA. The CDR3 is 15 residues long. CDR3 coding DNA: TGCAGCGTTGAAGTAGTTGGGGGTGGGGCCAACGTCCTGACTTTC. Residues: CSVEVVGGGANVLTF.

This clone has just a few counts. The chain couples TRBV7-9 to TRBJ1-2; 12 nucleotides match TRBD1. J gave up 3 bases and V 5 bases, and 4 bases lay outside the gene matches. Germline assignment: CDR1 SEHNR and CDR2 FQNEAQ (reference sequence). This CDR3 has 15 amino acids. This CDR3 is CASSPWDRGHYGYTF. In DNA form, the CDR3 reads TGTGCCAGCAGCCCGTGGGACAGGGGGCACTATGGCTACACCTTC. Full variable domain (rest looked up from reference TRBV7-9 and TRBJ1-2): DTGVSQNPRHKITKRGQNVTFRCDPISEHNRLYWYRQTLGQGPEFLTYFQNEAQLEKSRLLSDRFSAERPKGSFSTLEIQRTEQGDSAMYLCASSPWDRGHYGYTFGSGTRLTVV.

The chain has TRBV5-1 and TRBJ1-4, with no clear D. Germline V lookup: CDR1 SGHRS, CDR2 YFSETQ. The germline V and J ends were trimmed by 0 bases and 4 bases, with 4 bases remaining between them. CDR3 length: 13 amino acids. CDR3: CASSLGINEKLFF. CDR3 sequence (DNA): TGCGCCAGCAGCTTGGGGATTAATGAAAAACTGTTTTTT.

The J gene is TRBJ2-2, the V gene TRBV7-6; D is tentatively TRBD1 or TRBD2 (5 bases each). Trimming cost V 2 bases and J 5 bases, with 12 bases left between them. The CDR3 runs 15 residues. Germline lookup yields CDR1 SGHVS and CDR2 FNYEAQ. CDR3 DNA: TGTGCCAGCAGCTTATACGGGGCCCAAACCGGGGAGCTGTTTTTT. Its translation is CASSLYGAQTGELFF.

This clone is a singleton in its sample. The genes are TRBV4-3 and TRBJ2-2; TRBD2 matches at 7 bases. This CDR3 spans 17 amino acids. Per germline, CDR1 LGHNA and CDR2 YSLEER. V was clipped by 0 bases and J by 1 base; unmatched bases: 5. The CDR3 DNA is TGCGCCAGCAGCCAAGATGCGGGAGTAGGGAACACCGGGGAGCTGTTTTTT. This translates into CASSQDAGVGNTGELFF.

This sequence joins TRBV4-1 and TRBJ1-3; D unclear. The V gene's germline CDR1 is MGHRA and CDR2 YSYEKL. The CDR3 is 17 amino acids. V was trimmed by 2 bases and J by 0 bases, leaving 14 bases between them. CDR3 region: CASSQLDLLPSGNTIYF. DNA for the CDR3: TGCGCCAGCAGCCAATTGGACCTATTACCCTCTGGAAACACCATATATTTT.

About this clone itself: Possible read error: a much larger clone is one base away. Other DNA sequences of this sample code for an identical CDR3. The chain is built from TRBV2 and TRBJ1-1, with D unresolved. The V and J ends lost 2 bases and 1 base respectively, with 5 bases between them. This CDR3 region has 13 residues. Per the germline V gene, CDR1 is SNHLY and CDR2 is FYNNEI. The CDR3 is CASSELPNTEAFF. The CDR3 DNA reads TGTGCCAGCAGTGAACTTCCGAACACTGAAGCTTTCTTT.